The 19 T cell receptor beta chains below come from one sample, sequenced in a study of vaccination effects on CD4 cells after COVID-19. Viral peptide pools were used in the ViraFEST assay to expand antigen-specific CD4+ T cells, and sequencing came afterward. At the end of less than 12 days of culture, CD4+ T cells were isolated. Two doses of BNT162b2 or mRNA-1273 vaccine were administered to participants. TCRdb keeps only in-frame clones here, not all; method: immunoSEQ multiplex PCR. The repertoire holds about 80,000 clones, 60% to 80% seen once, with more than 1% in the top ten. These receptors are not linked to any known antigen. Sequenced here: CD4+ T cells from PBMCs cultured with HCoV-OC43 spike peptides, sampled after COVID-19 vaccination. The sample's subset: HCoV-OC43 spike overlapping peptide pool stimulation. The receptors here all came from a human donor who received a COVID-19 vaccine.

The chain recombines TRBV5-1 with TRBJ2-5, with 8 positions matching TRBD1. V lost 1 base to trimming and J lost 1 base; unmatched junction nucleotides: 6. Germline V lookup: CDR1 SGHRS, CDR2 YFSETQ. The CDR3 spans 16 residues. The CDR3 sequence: CASSLRAGGLQETQYF. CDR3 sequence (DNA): TGCGCCAGCAGCTTGAGAGCAGGGGGCCTCCAAGAGACCCAGTACTTC.

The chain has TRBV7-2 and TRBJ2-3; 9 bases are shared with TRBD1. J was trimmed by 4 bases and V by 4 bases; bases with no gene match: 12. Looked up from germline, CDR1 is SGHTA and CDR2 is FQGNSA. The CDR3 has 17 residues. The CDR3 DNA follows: TGTGCCAGCAGCTATTCTCCGGGACAGGGTTTGTCAGATACGCAGTATTTT. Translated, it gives CASSYSPGQGLSDTQYF.

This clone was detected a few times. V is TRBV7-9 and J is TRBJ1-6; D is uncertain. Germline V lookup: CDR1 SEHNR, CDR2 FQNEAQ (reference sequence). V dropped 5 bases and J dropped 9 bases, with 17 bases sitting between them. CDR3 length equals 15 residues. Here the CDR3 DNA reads TGTGCCAGCAGCCTCACAGACATAGCGGTTTCACCCCTCCACTTT. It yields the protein CASSLTDIAVSPLHF.

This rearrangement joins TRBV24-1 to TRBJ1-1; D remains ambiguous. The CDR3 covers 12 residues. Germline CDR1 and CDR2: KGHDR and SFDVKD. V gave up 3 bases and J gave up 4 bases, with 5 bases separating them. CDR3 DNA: TGTGCCACCAGTGATAAAGGCACTGAAGCTTTCTTT. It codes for CATSDKGTEAFF.

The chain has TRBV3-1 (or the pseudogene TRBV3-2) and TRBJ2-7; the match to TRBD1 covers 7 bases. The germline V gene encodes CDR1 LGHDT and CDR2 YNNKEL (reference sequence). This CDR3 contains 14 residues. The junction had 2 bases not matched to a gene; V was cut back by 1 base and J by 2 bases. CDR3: CASSQGGGPYEQYV. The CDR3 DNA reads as TGTGCCAGCAGCCAAGGAGGGGGCCCCTACGAGCAGTACGTC.

CDR3 coding DNA: TGTGCCAGCAGCCCACCGGGGGGGGTTAGCACAGATACGCAGTATTTT. Protein: CASSPPGGVSTDTQYF. The gene calls are TRBV7-9 and TRBJ2-3; TRBD2 matches at 8 bases. V trimming: 5 bases; J trimming: 0 bases; junction bases outside the gene matches: 7. This CDR3 comprises 16 residues. Germline values: CDR1 SEHNR, CDR2 FQNEAQ (reference sequence).

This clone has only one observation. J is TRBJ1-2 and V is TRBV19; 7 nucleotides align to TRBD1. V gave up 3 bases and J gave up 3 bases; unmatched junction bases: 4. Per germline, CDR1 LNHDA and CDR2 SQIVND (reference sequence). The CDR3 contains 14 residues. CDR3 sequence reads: CASSMSGQDYGYTF. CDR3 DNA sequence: TGTGCCAGTAGTATGTCCGGACAGGACTATGGCTACACCTTC.

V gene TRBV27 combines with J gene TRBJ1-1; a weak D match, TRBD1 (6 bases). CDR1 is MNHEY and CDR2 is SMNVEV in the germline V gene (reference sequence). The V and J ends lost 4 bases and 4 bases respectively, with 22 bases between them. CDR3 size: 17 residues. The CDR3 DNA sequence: TGTGCCAGCAGTTCATTGGGGCAGGGGAGTCGGGGCACTGAAGCTTTCTTT. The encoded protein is CASSSLGQGSRGTEAFF.

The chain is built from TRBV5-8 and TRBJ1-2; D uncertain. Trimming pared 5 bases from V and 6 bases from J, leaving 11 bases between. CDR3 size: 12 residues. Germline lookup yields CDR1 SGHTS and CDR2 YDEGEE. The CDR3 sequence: CASSWQSNGYTF. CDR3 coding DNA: TGTGCCAGCAGTTGGCAGTCGAATGGCTACACCTTC.

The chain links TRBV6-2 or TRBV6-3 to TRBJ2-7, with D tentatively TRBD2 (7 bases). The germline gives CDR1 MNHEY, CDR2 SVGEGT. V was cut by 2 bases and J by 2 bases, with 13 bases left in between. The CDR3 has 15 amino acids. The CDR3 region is CASSYGGGPPYEQYV. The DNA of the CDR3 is TGTGCCAGCAGTTACGGGGGGGGGCCCCCCTACGAGCAGTACGTC.

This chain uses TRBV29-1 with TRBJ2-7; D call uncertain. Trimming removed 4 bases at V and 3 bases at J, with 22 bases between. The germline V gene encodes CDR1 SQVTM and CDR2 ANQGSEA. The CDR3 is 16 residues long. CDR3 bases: TGCAGCGTTGCGGTAAAGCCTTACCATAATGACTACGAGCAGTACGTC. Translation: CSVAVKPYHNDYEQYV.

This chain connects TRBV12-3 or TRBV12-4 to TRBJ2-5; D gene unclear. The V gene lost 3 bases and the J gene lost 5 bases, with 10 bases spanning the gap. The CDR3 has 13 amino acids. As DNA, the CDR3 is TGTGCCAGCAGTTTCCGGGCCCGGGAGACCCAGTACTTC. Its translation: CASSFRARETQYF.

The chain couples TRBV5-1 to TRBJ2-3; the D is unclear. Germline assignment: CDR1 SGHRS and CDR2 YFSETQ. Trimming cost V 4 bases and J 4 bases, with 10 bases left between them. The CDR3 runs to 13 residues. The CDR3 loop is CASSAYVADTQYF. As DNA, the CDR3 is TGCGCCAGCAGCGCGTATGTCGCAGATACGCAGTATTTT.

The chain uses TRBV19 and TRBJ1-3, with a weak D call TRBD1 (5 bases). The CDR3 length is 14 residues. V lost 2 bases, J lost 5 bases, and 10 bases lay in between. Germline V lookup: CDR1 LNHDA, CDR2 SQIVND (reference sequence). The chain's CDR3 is CASSISSGRNTIYF. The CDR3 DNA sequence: TGTGCCAGTAGTATAAGTTCGGGACGAAACACCATATATTTT. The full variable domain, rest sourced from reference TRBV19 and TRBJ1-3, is DGGITQSPKYLFRKEGQNVTLSCEQNLNHDAMYWYRQDPGQGLRLIYYSQIVNDFQKGDIAEGYSVSREKKESFPLTVTSAQKNPTAFYLCASSISSGRNTIYFGEGSWLTVV.

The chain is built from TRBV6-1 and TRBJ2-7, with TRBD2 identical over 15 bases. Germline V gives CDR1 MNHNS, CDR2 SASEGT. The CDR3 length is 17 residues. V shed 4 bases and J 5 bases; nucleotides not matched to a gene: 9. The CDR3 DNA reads TGTGCCAGCAGTGCCTCGGGACTAGCGGGGGGTAGGGACGAGCAGTACGTC. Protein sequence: CASSASGLAGGRDEQYV.

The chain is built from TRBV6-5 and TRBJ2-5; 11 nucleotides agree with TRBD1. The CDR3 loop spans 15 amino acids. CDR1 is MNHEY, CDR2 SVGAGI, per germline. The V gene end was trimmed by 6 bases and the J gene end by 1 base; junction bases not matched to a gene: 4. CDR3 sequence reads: CASRGQGAIQETQYF. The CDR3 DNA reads TGTGCCAGCAGAGGACAGGGGGCGATCCAAGAGACCCAGTACTTC.

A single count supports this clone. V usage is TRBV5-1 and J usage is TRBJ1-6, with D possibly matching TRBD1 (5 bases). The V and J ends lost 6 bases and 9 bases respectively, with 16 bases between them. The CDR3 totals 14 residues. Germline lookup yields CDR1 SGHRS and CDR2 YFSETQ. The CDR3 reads CASTPGAVGSPLHF. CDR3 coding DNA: TGCGCCAGCACCCCCGGGGCCGTGGGTTCACCCCTCCACTTT.

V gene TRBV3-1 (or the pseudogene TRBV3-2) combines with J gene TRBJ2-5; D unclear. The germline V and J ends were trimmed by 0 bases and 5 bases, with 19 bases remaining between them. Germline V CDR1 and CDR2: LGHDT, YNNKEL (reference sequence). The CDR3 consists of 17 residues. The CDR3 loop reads CASSQDLRDGVRETQYF. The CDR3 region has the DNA TGTGCCAGCAGCCAAGATCTTAGGGATGGGGTGCGTGAGACCCAGTACTTC.

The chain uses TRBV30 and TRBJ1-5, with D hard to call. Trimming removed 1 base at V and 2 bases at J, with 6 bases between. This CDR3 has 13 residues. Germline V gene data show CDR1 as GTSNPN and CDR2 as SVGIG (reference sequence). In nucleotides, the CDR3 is TGTGCCTGGAGTGAAAGGGGCAATCAGCCCCAGCATTTT. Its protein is CAWSERGNQPQHF. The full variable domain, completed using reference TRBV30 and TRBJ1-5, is SQTIHQWPATLVQPVGSPLSLECTVEGTSNPNLYWYRQAAGRGLQLLFYSVGIGQISSEVPQNLSASRPQDRQFILSSKKLLLSDSGFYLCAWSERGNQPQHFGDGTRLSIL.